These 27 T cell receptor beta chains came from one sample sequenced in a study of cytomegalovirus exposure and HLA in healthy donors. The PCR made use of 60 Vbeta and 13 Jbeta primers. The method was immunoSEQ multiplex PCR; TCRdb's version includes in-frame clones alone and lacks a portion of them. Here the sample spans about 160,000 clones, approximately 72% being singletons. The sample comprised PBMCs. These TCRs come from a female donor in good health and CMV-seronegative.

The chain combines TRBV29-1 with TRBJ1-2; D remains ambiguous. Germline V gene lookup returns CDR1 SQVTM and CDR2 ANQGSEA. The CDR3 loop spans 11 amino acids. V was shortened by 3 bases and J by 4 bases, with 6 bases between the two germline ends. The CDR3 is CSVDRIYGYTF. The CDR3 DNA reads TGCAGCGTTGACAGAATCTATGGCTACACCTTC.

Remarks on this clone: In the same sample, other DNA sequences code for this CDR3. The chain joins TRBV5-1 to TRBJ1-3; the D gene is possibly TRBD1 (6 bases). Germline CDR1 and CDR2: SGHRS and YFSETQ. With 0 bases removed from V and 4 bases from J, the gap between germline ends came to 8 bases. The CDR3 runs to 14 residues. Here the CDR3 reads CASSLGTEGNTIYF. The CDR3 bases are TGCGCCAGCAGCTTGGGGACAGAAGGAAACACCATATATTTT.

The chain couples TRBV5-1 to TRBJ2-7; D perhaps matches TRBD1 (7 bases). The germline CDR1 and CDR2 sequences are SGHRS and YFSETQ. V lost 4 bases, J lost 1 base, and 15 bases lay in between. The CDR3 loop spans 15 amino acids. The CDR3 coding sequence is TGCGCCAGCAGCCCCCAGGGGGGCCATTCCTACGAGCAGTACTTC. Translated: CASSPQGGHSYEQYF.

This clone was seen only once. This chain joins TRBV6-5 and TRBJ1-2; TRBD1 agrees at 8 bases. CDR1 is MNHEY, CDR2 SVGAGI, per germline. V was clipped by 0 bases and J by 3 bases; unmatched bases: 6. This CDR3 has 16 amino acids. CDR3 nucleotides: TGTGCCAGCAGTTACTCGAATCCAGGGGGCTACTATGGCTACACCTTC. Translating gives CASSYSNPGGYYGYTF.

Written as DNA, the CDR3 is TGTGCCAGCAGCTATCTCGGAGGACAGGGTAACGACGAGCAGTACTTC. It specifies CASSYLGGQGNDEQYF. The rearrangement uses TRBV5-4 and TRBJ2-7; TRBD1 agrees at 8 bases. This CDR3 is 16 amino acids long. Germline V gene data show CDR1 as SGHNT and CDR2 as YYREEE (reference sequence). V shed 3 bases and J 5 bases; nucleotides not matched to a gene: 13.

By sample share, this clone is large. V gene TRBV15 combines with J gene TRBJ2-7, with no clear D. V shed 0 bases and J shed 2 bases, with 14 bases lying between them. The length of the CDR3 is 16 residues. From germline, CDR1 is LNHNV and CDR2 YYDKDF (reference sequence). CDR3 nucleotides: TGTGCCACCAGCAGAGACCCCTCGCGCAGGACCTACGAGCAGTACTTC. Translated, it gives CATSRDPSRRTYEQYF.

The chain uses TRBV4-1 and TRBJ2-2, with TRBD2 matching over 8 bases. Per germline, CDR1 MGHRA and CDR2 YSYEKL. The CDR3 runs to 18 residues. The V and J ends lost 5 bases and 2 bases, in that order; junction bases with no gene match: 13. The CDR3 here is CASSSTSSGYENTGELFF. In DNA form, the CDR3 reads TGCGCCAGCAGCTCCACGTCTAGCGGGTATGAAAACACCGGGGAGCTGTTTTTT.

In DNA, the CDR3 is TGTGCCAGCAGCTCGGGACTAGTCAATACGCAGTATTTT. Protein product: CASSSGLVNTQYF. J is TRBJ2-3 and V is TRBV7-3; 8 bases are a match to TRBD2. This CDR3 is 13 amino acids long. The V segment lost 4 bases and the J segment 7 bases; nucleotides outside the gene matches: 4. In germline, CDR1 is SGHTA, CDR2 FQGTGA. The full variable domain, rest sourced from reference TRBV7-3 and TRBJ2-3, is GAGVSQTPSNKVTEKGKYVELRCDPISGHTALYWYRQSLGQGPEFLIYFQGTGAADDSGLPNDRFFAVRPEGSVSTLKIQRTERGDSAVYLCASSSGLVNTQYFGPGTRLTVL.

The CDR3 DNA is TGTGCCAGCAGCTTGGGACAGAACACCGGGGAGCTGTTTTTT. Translating gives CASSLGQNTGELFF. The rearrangement links TRBV5-5 to TRBJ2-2, with D hard to call. The CDR3 loop spans 14 amino acids. Trimming took off 0 bases at V and 1 base at J, with 4 bases between the two ends. From germline, CDR1 is SGHKS and CDR2 YYEKEE (reference sequence).

The CDR3 DNA reads TGTGCCAGTAGTATGAGCGACAGGTTGGGAGAAAAACTGTTTTTT. The encoded protein is CASSMSDRLGEKLFF. The genes are TRBV19 and TRBJ1-4, with D tentatively TRBD1 (6 bases). The V end was cut by 3 bases, the J end by 8 bases, with 16 bases between. Germline V gene sequence: CDR1 LNHDA, CDR2 SQIVND (reference sequence). This CDR3 comprises 15 residues.

This clone was observed a handful of times. For the CDR3, the DNA is TGTGCCAGCAGTTACAGGGGGCCGTCTGGAAACACCATATATTTT. Its translation: CASSYRGPSGNTIYF. The J gene is TRBJ1-3, the V gene TRBV6-5; TRBD1 aligns across 7 bases. Germline values: CDR1 MNHEY, CDR2 SVGAGI. The CDR3 covers 15 residues. Trimming took 2 bases from V and 1 from J; bases not matched to a gene: 2.

V gene TRBV18 combines with J gene TRBJ1-2; TRBD1 matches 9 bases. The CDR3 is 15 residues long. The germline CDR1 and CDR2 sequences are KGHSH and LQKENI. V lost 1 base, J lost 2 bases, and 2 bases stayed unmatched. The CDR3 DNA sequence: TGTGCCAGCTCACCACAAGGACAGGGGAACTATGGCTACACCTTC. Translation: CASSPQGQGNYGYTF.

The chain joins TRBV30 to TRBJ2-1, with a tentative D call TRBD1 (6 bases). V lost 0 bases and J lost 4, with 10 bases in between. This CDR3 region has 14 residues. Germline V gene lookup returns CDR1 GTSNPN and CDR2 SVGIG (reference sequence). In DNA form, the CDR3 reads TGTGCCTGGAGTGTGACAGGTCTTTACAATGAGCAGTTCTTC. This encodes CAWSVTGLYNEQFF.

The chain combines TRBV28 with TRBJ1-1; maybe TRBD1 (5 bases). The CDR3 runs to 13 residues. Germline assignment: CDR1 MDHEN and CDR2 SYDVKM. Trimming took off 7 bases at V and 4 bases at J, with 13 bases between the two ends. The CDR3 is CASTSQGGTEAFF. Here the CDR3 DNA reads TGTGCCAGCACTTCTCAGGGTGGCACTGAAGCTTTCTTT.

The rearrangement joins TRBV19 to TRBJ1-3; tentative D call: TRBD1 (6 bases). V lost 5 bases, J lost 3 bases, and 17 bases lay in between. CDR1 LNHDA and CDR2 SQIVND come from the germline V gene (reference sequence). The CDR3 is 16 amino acids. The CDR3 region is CASSPDHRDNGNTIYF. CDR3 DNA sequence: TGTGCCAGTAGTCCAGACCACCGGGACAATGGAAACACCATATATTTT.

This rearrangement joins TRBV5-1 to TRBJ2-5, with 13 bases aligning to TRBD2. This CDR3 contains 15 residues. Germline V gene lookup returns CDR1 SGHRS and CDR2 YFSETQ. V dropped 7 bases and J dropped 5; count of bases not matched to a gene: 8. In DNA, the CDR3 is TGCGCCAGCTCGCGGACTAGCGGGAGAGTGGAGACCCAGTACTTC. As protein: CASSRTSGRVETQYF.

As concerns this clone: In the same sample, other DNA sequences code for this CDR3. The chain is built from TRBV5-1 and TRBJ2-5, with D maybe TRBD2 (6 bases). The germline V gene encodes CDR1 SGHRS and CDR2 YFSETQ. The CDR3 runs 13 residues. V dropped 0 bases and J dropped 4 bases, with 7 bases sitting between them. The CDR3 here is CASSLGGGETQYF. CDR3 nucleotides: TGCGCCAGCAGCTTGGGGGGAGGAGAGACCCAGTACTTC.

The chain joins TRBV30 to TRBJ2-3; 8 positions agree with TRBD1. The CDR3 runs 16 residues. V gave up 0 bases and J gave up 7 bases; unmatched junction bases: 12. CDR1 and CDR2 (germline): GTSNPN, SVGIG (reference sequence). The CDR3 nucleotides read TGTGCCTGGAGTGTCTCCCTCCGGCAGGGGGCGAATACGCAGTATTTT. It is translated as CAWSVSLRQGANTQYF. The full variable domain, in which reference TRBV30 and TRBJ2-3 provide the parts outside the CDR3, is SQTIHQWPATLVQPVGSPLSLECTVEGTSNPNLYWYRQAAGRGLQLLFYSVGIGQISSEVPQNLSASRPQDRQFILSSKKLLLSDSGFYLCAWSVSLRQGANTQYFGPGTRLTVL.

The chain joins TRBV14 to TRBJ1-6; no clear D. Germline CDR1 reads SGHDN; CDR2 reads FVKESK. The CDR3 spans 14 residues. Trimming left V 4 bases short and J 4 bases short, with 8 bases between. CDR3 coding DNA: TGTGCCAGCAGCCCGGGTCTTTATAATTCACCCCTCCACTTT. This gives the protein CASSPGLYNSPLHF.

The rearrangement links TRBV5-5 to TRBJ2-3; TRBD2 is a possible D gene (6 bases). This CDR3 is built from 17 residues. Germline V gives CDR1 SGHKS, CDR2 YYEKEE (reference sequence). V was shortened by 0 bases and J by 2 bases, with 16 bases between the two germline ends. The CDR3, as DNA: TGTGCCAGCAGCTTGGCCGTGCGGGGCGGATCCACAGATACGCAGTATTTT. Residues: CASSLAVRGGSTDTQYF.

V gene TRBV13 combines with J gene TRBJ2-3; TRBD1 agrees at 8 bases. Germline V gives CDR1 PRHDT, CDR2 FYEKMQ (reference sequence). The CDR3 totals 16 residues. The trim removed 6 bases at V and 0 bases at J, leaving 8 bases unmatched. Written as DNA, the CDR3 is TGTGCCAGCAGGCCCAGACCAGGGGGCAGCACAGATACGCAGTATTTT. Its translation is CASRPRPGGSTDTQYF.

The chain couples TRBV30 to TRBJ2-7, with 8 bases fitting TRBD1. The CDR3 runs 12 residues. Per germline, CDR1 GTSNPN and CDR2 SVGIG (reference sequence). V lost 4 bases and J lost 6; bases outside the gene matches: 5. CDR3 region: CAWNPGQVEQYF. CDR3 nucleotides: TGTGCCTGGAACCCGGGACAGGTCGAGCAGTACTTC.

The chain uses TRBV11-2 and TRBJ2-5, with 7 nucleotides matching TRBD2. The trim removed 7 bases at V and 2 bases at J, leaving 4 bases unmatched. CDR3 length: 13 residues. Germline CDR1 and CDR2: SGHAT and FQNNGV. CDR3 sequence (DNA): TGTGCCAGCACCCGGGGGGAGCAAGAGACCCAGTACTTC. Translation gives CASTRGEQETQYF.

The CDR3 nucleotides are TGCGCCAGCAGCCCACGGACAGGGGTCTCTGGAAACACCATATATTTT. Its translation is CASSPRTGVSGNTIYF. The genes are TRBV5-1 and TRBJ1-3, with TRBD1 matching over 9 bases. The CDR3 runs to 16 residues. Losses at the gene ends were 4 bases for V and 0 bases for J; bases not matched to a gene: 5. Per the germline V gene, CDR1 is SGHRS and CDR2 is YFSETQ.

V usage is TRBV9 and J usage is TRBJ2-7; D gene ambiguous. The CDR3 is made up of 16 amino acids. V dropped 0 bases and J dropped 0 bases, with 13 bases sitting between them. Germline CDR1 and CDR2: SGDLS and YYNGEE. The CDR3 nucleotides read TGTGCCAGCAGCGTAGAAGAGTACCGGAGCTCCTACGAGCAGTACTTC. Translated: CASSVEEYRSSYEQYF. Supplemented by reference TRBV9 and TRBJ2-7, the full variable domain reads DSGVTQTPKHLITATGQRVTLRCSPRSGDLSVYWYQQSLDQGLQFLIQYYNGEERAKGNILERFSAQQFPDLHSELNLSSLELGDSALYFCASSVEEYRSSYEQYFGPGTRLTVT.

J is TRBJ1-1 and V is TRBV6-1, with 9 bases identical to TRBD1. V lost 3 bases and J lost 2; bases outside the gene matches: 10. The CDR3 runs to 17 residues. Per the germline V gene, CDR1 is MNHNS and CDR2 is SASEGT. CDR3 DNA sequence: TGTGCCAGCAGTGAGAATGACAGGGGGGTCAGTAACACTGAAGCTTTCTTT. Amino acid sequence: CASSENDRGVSNTEAFF.

V is TRBV19 and J is TRBJ2-1; D perhaps matches TRBD1 (7 bases). This CDR3 is built from 15 residues. V gave up 6 bases and J gave up 3 bases, with 15 bases separating them. Per the germline V gene, CDR1 is LNHDA and CDR2 is SQIVND (reference sequence). The CDR3 spells CASRPGGSGYNEQFF. The DNA of the CDR3 is TGTGCCAGTAGGCCAGGGGGGAGCGGCTACAATGAGCAGTTCTTC.